This entry describes one T cell receptor beta chain. These data originate in a study of CD8 T cells in Susac syndrome. Germline-derived CDR1 and CDR2 are MGHRA and YSYEKL. This CDR3 has 15 residues. V gave up 2 bases and J gave up 5 bases; unmatched junction bases: 2. Sequencing of TCR beta was undertaken in CD8+ and CD4+ T cells derived from blood. Bulk CD8+ and CD4+ cells came from magnetic negative isolation; CD8+ TEMRA by FACS. RNA in amounts of roughly 0.5 to 1 ug was reverse transcribed with random hexamers. MiXCR was run by TCRdb on the immunoSEQ multiplex PCR reads, yielding one entry per CDR3 protein. The table has 78,000 or so distinct CDR3 sequences, about 95% seen once.

The sample taken for sequencing was CD8+ T cells from PBMCs. The source of this sequence is a human donor with multiple sclerosis. The gene calls are TRBV4-1 and TRBJ1-6; 8 bases agree with TRBD1. The CDR3 nucleotides are TGCGCCAGCAGCCAAAGACAGGGGAATAATTCACCCCTCCACTTT. Amino acids: CASSQRQGNNSPLHF.